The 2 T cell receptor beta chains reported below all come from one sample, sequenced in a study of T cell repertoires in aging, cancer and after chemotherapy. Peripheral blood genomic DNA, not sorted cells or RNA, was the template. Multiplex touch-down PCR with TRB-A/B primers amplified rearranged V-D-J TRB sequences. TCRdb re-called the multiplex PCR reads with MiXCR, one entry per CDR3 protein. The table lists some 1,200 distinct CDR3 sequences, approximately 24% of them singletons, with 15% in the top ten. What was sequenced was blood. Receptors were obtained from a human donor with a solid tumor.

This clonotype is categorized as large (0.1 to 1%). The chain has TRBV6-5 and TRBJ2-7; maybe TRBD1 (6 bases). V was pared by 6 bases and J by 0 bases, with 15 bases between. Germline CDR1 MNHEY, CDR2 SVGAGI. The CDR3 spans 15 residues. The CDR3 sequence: CASSRDTASSYEQYF. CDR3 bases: TGTGCCAGCAGCAGGGACACGGCGAGCTCCTACGAGCAGTACTTC.

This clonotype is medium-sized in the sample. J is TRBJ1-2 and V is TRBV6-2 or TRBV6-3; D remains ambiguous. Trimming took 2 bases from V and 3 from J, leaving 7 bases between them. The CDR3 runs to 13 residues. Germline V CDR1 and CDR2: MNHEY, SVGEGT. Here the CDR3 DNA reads TGTGCCAGCAGTTACAATGGGCACTATGGCTACACCTTC. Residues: CASSYNGHYGYTF.